The next 24 T cell receptor beta chains were all read from a single sample in a study of blood T cell repertoires in COVID-19. Sequencing used immunoSEQ multiplex PCR; TCRdb keeps in-frame clones, though not all of them. Of about 220,000 clones in the sample, 70% to 85% are singletons; the top ten hold approximately 2.4%. The sequencing sample was made of peripheral blood. These receptors originate from a man in his forties who had recovered from COVID-19.

The chain employs TRBV3-1 (or the pseudogene TRBV3-2) and TRBJ2-5, with 11 bases matching TRBD2. Germline trimming cut 9 bases from V and 3 bases from J; bases unmatched to any gene: 0. The CDR3 has 12 residues. Germline V CDR1 and CDR2: LGHDT, YNNKEL (reference sequence). Here the CDR3 DNA reads TGTGCCAGACTAGCGGGGGAAGAGACCCAGTACTTC. Its protein product is CARLAGEETQYF.

This clone was counted between two and nine times. The rearrangement links TRBV7-2 to TRBJ2-2, with a weak D call TRBD2 (5 bases). Trimming cost V 3 bases and J 4 bases, with 9 bases left between them. Germline V CDR1 and CDR2: SGHTA, FQGNSA. This CDR3 has 14 residues. CDR3 sequence: CASSLREGTGELFF. In nucleotides, the CDR3 is TGTGCCAGCAGCTTGAGGGAAGGCACCGGGGAGCTGTTTTTT.

The chain carries TRBV19 and TRBJ2-7; D remains ambiguous. Germline-derived CDR1 and CDR2 are LNHDA and SQIVND (reference sequence). The CDR3 is 14 amino acids. Trimming pared 5 bases from V and 7 bases from J, leaving 18 bases between. The CDR3 spells CASSVYYPLGEQYF. CDR3 DNA sequence: TGTGCCAGTAGTGTCTACTACCCGCTAGGAGAGCAGTACTTC.

A single count supports this clone. V is TRBV6-5 and J is TRBJ2-1, with D uncertain. The CDR3 is made up of 11 amino acids. Trimming removed 2 bases at V and 10 bases at J, with 6 bases between. The germline CDR1 and CDR2 sequences are MNHEY and SVGAGI. CDR3 residues: CASSYPPEQFF. The CDR3 nucleotides read TGTGCCAGCAGTTACCCCCCAGAGCAGTTCTTC.

The genes are TRBV20-1 and TRBJ2-3; TRBD2 matches at 10 bases. Germline CDR1 and CDR2: DFQATT and SNEGSKA (reference sequence). The CDR3 consists of 14 residues. With 3 bases clipped from V and 4 bases from J, the junction kept 4 bases outside the gene matches. The CDR3 loop is CSASLAGVPDTQYF. CDR3 coding DNA: TGCAGTGCTAGTCTAGCGGGAGTTCCAGATACGCAGTATTTT.

The chain recombines TRBV2 with TRBJ1-1; D may be TRBD1 (6 bases). V dropped 7 bases and J dropped 1 base, with 13 bases sitting between them. The CDR3 spans 14 residues. Germline assignment: CDR1 SNHLY and CDR2 FYNNEI. CDR3 sequence (DNA): TGTGCCAGCAATTACTTCAGGGGGAACACTGAAGCTTTCTTT. It is translated as CASNYFRGNTEAFF.

This chain links TRBV4-2 with TRBJ2-3, with 8 bases identical to TRBD2. Trimming cost V 4 bases and J 2 bases; bases outside gene matches: 8. CDR3 length: 16 amino acids. CDR1 is LGHNA, CDR2 YNFKEQ, per germline. The CDR3 loop reads CASSLETSATTDTQYF. CDR3 nucleotides: TGTGCCAGCAGCCTAGAGACTAGCGCAACCACAGATACGCAGTATTTT.

CDR3 nucleotide sequence: TGTGCCAGCAGCTTAGACAGGATTAACACTGAAGCTTTCTTT. Protein: CASSLDRINTEAFF. The chain joins TRBV7-2 to TRBJ1-1, with D possibly TRBD1 on 5 matching bases. V gave up 1 base and J gave up 2 bases, with 8 bases separating them. Per germline, CDR1 SGHTA and CDR2 FQGNSA. The CDR3 runs to 14 residues.

This clone was picked up one time. The chain combines TRBV5-1 with TRBJ2-7, with 10 positions matching TRBD2. Germline V gives CDR1 SGHRS, CDR2 YFSETQ. The junction had 9 bases not matched to a gene; V was cut back by 2 bases and J by 7 bases. This CDR3 has 15 residues. In DNA form, the CDR3 reads TGCGCCAGCAGCTTAGCTAGCGGGGGAGGTCGGGAGCAGTACTTC. Translating gives CASSLASGGGREQYF.

J is TRBJ2-4 and V is TRBV5-1, with 14 bases matching TRBD2. J gave up 7 bases and V 1 base, and 4 bases lay outside the gene matches. The CDR3 length is 16 residues. CDR1 SGHRS and CDR2 YFSETQ come from the germline V gene. The CDR3 region is CASSLMTSGGVNIQYF. CDR3 nucleotide sequence: TGCGCCAGCAGCTTGATGACTAGCGGGGGGGTGAACATTCAGTACTTC.

The V call is TRBV5-1, the J call TRBJ2-7; 12 bases are shared with TRBD1. The V gene end was trimmed by 0 bases and the J gene end by 11 bases; junction bases not matched to a gene: 3. CDR3 length equals 13 residues. CDR1 is SGHRS, CDR2 YFSETQ, per germline. The CDR3 sequence is CASSLGDRGPEYF. CDR3 DNA sequence: TGCGCCAGCAGCTTGGGGGACAGGGGGCCGGAGTACTTC.

The rearrangement uses TRBV30 and TRBJ1-4, with no clear D. V lost 8 bases to trimming and J lost 5 bases, with 18 bases between them. CDR3 size: 14 residues. From germline, CDR1 is GTSNPN and CDR2 SVGIG (reference sequence). The chain's CDR3 is CAMNFGPLNEKLFF. CDR3 nucleotides: TGTGCCATGAACTTTGGGCCCCTAAATGAAAAACTGTTTTTT.

Only one count was recorded for this clone. The chain uses TRBV11-2 and TRBJ2-2; TRBD2 agrees at 8 bases. The CDR3 consists of 16 residues. The V gene's germline CDR1 is SGHAT and CDR2 FQNNGV. The V and J ends lost 1 base and 4 bases, in that order; junction bases with no gene match: 5. Here the CDR3 DNA reads TGTGCCAGCAGCTTAGCTTGGACTAGCTCCACCGGGGAGCTGTTTTTT. Amino acids: CASSLAWTSSTGELFF.

This clone has just one count. The V gene is TRBV5-4, the J gene TRBJ2-7, with D possibly matching TRBD2 (7 bases). The germline V gene encodes CDR1 SGHNT and CDR2 YYREEE (reference sequence). Trimming took off 6 bases at V and 3 bases at J, with 19 bases between the two ends. This CDR3 has 15 amino acids. CDR3 residues: CASTGGGDNNYEQYF. CDR3 nucleotide sequence: TGTGCCAGCACAGGTGGGGGGGACAATAACTACGAGCAGTACTTC.

The chain joins TRBV11-2 to TRBJ2-3; TRBD2 is a possible D gene (6 bases). This CDR3 is built from 18 residues. Trimming left V 5 bases short and J 2 bases short, with 23 bases between. Germline loops: CDR1 SGHAT, CDR2 FQNNGV. In nucleotides, the CDR3 is TGTGCCAGCAGCCACGGACCACCCGGGACTCACTACACAGATACGCAGTATTTT. This encodes CASSHGPPGTHYTDTQYF.

This clone was counted only a few times. The chain joins TRBV7-2 to TRBJ1-4, with TRBD1 identical over 9 bases. This CDR3 region has 15 residues. Germline assignment: CDR1 SGHTA and CDR2 FQGNSA. V dropped 4 bases and J dropped 8; count of bases not matched to a gene: 8. The CDR3 region has the DNA TGTGCCAGCAGCTCTAACAGGGGGCGAAGGGAAAAACTGTTTTTT. Protein: CASSSNRGRREKLFF.

The genes are TRBV9 and TRBJ2-7; no definite D call. Germline CDR1 reads SGDLS; CDR2 reads YYNGEE. With 4 bases removed from V and 1 base from J, the gap between germline ends came to 12 bases. This CDR3 region has 14 residues. This CDR3 reads CASSQTPDSYEQYF. DNA for the CDR3: TGTGCCAGCAGCCAGACACCAGATTCCTACGAGCAGTACTTC.

This chain uses TRBV19 with TRBJ2-3, with unresolved D. The length of the CDR3 is 15 residues. Germline CDR1 reads LNHDA; CDR2 reads SQIVND (reference sequence). The V gene lost 5 bases and the J gene lost 0 bases, with 12 bases spanning the gap. CDR3 region: CASSSRHLSTDTQYF. The DNA of the CDR3 is TGTGCCAGTAGTTCCCGACATCTTAGCACAGATACGCAGTATTTT.

The chain recombines TRBV5-6 with TRBJ1-2, with 9 bases aligning to TRBD1. The CDR3 has 16 residues. Germline CDR1 and CDR2: SGHDT and YYEEEE. V was pared by 0 bases and J by 8 bases, with 11 bases of the junction left unmatched. The CDR3 region is CASSLDRGQGSGGYTF. The DNA of the CDR3 is TGTGCCAGCAGCTTGGACCGGGGACAGGGATCGGGAGGCTACACCTTC.

This chain uses TRBV18 with TRBJ1-1, with unresolved D. Germline values: CDR1 KGHSH, CDR2 LQKENI. The CDR3 contains 14 residues. V was trimmed by 3 bases and J by 1 base, leaving 9 bases between them. In DNA, the CDR3 is TGTGCCAGCTCACCGTTTCACGGGAACACTGAAGCTTTCTTT. Protein: CASSPFHGNTEAFF.

The chain recombines TRBV6-2 or TRBV6-3 with TRBJ2-3; tentatively, D is TRBD2 (5 bases). CDR1 MNHEY and CDR2 SVGEGT come from the germline V gene. The CDR3 spans 16 residues. Trimming stripped 4 bases from V and 1 base from J, with 15 bases between. CDR3 coding DNA: TGTGCCAGCAGTTCGCTAGCCATCCGTGGCACAGATACGCAGTATTTT. The encoded protein is CASSSLAIRGTDTQYF.

This clone has a single count. The rearrangement joins TRBV6-7 to TRBJ1-4; D might be TRBD1 (5 bases). TRBV6-7 is placed among ORFs of uncertain function. V was clipped by 0 bases and J by 6 bases, with 8 bases between them. There are 14 residues in the CDR3. Written as DNA, the CDR3 is TGTGCCAGCAGTTACTCGGGGCTCGATGAAAAACTGTTTTTT. Translated, it gives CASSYSGLDEKLFF.

This chain connects TRBV6-6 to TRBJ1-2, with D hard to call. Germline CDR1 is MNHNY and CDR2 is SVGAGI (reference sequence). Trimming took off 4 bases at V and 6 bases at J, with 18 bases between the two ends. The CDR3 has 15 amino acids. DNA for the CDR3: TGTGCCAGCAGTTCCCCGGGGTTACTTCCAGATGGCTACACCTTC. Its protein is CASSSPGLLPDGYTF.

This chain uses TRBV5-4 with TRBJ1-4, with D tentatively TRBD1 (6 bases). The CDR3 runs to 16 residues. Trimming pared 0 bases from V and 2 bases from J, leaving 11 bases between. Germline V gene sequence: CDR1 SGHNT, CDR2 YYREEE (reference sequence). The CDR3 nucleotides read TGTGCCAGCAGCTTGGCAGGGGCCGGGACTAATGAAAAACTGTTTTTT. Its protein product is CASSLAGAGTNEKLFF. Based on the CDR3 plus reference TRBV5-4 and TRBJ1-4, the full variable domain is ETGVTQSPTHLIKTRGQQVTLRCSSQSGHNTVSWYQQALGQGPQFIFQYYREEENGRGNFPPRFSGLQFPNYSSELNVNALELDDSALYLCASSLAGAGTNEKLFFGSGTQLSVL.